This T cell receptor beta chain derives from a study of technical replicates of blood from a few donors. The assay was immunoSEQ multiplex PCR, and TCRdb's table has in-frame clones only and misses some. The sample includes tens of thousands of clones, around 95% of them seen just once. CDR1 SGDLS and CDR2 YYNGEE come from the germline V gene. The length of the CDR3 is 14 residues. V lost 2 bases to trimming and J lost 1 base; unmatched junction nucleotides: 0. The sample consisted of T cells isolated from PBMCs. The source of this sequence is a human donor in good health. The V call is TRBV9, the J call TRBJ2-1, with TRBD2 identical over 7 bases. CDR3 in DNA: TGTGCCAGCAGCGTCGGGGGGTCCTACAATGAGCAGTTCTTC. It is translated as CASSVGGSYNEQFF. Looking up the rest from reference TRBV9 and TRBJ2-1 gives the full variable domain: DSGVTQTPKHLITATGQRVTLRCSPRSGDLSVYWYQQSLDQGLQFLIQYYNGEERAKGNILERFSAQQFPDLHSELNLSSLELGDSALYFCASSVGGSYNEQFFGPGTRLTVL.